The 27 T cell receptor beta chains below all came from one sample that was sequenced in a study of post-analysis software for immune sequencing data. Antigen specificity for these receptors is unknown. Sequencing libraries made from TCR beta cDNA carried unique molecular identifiers. TCRdb processed the PCR reads anew with MiXCR; each CDR3 protein has one entry. This sample has about 540,000 distinct CDR3 sequences, with roughly 34% found just once. Study observations and caveats: Patients showed TRBV5-6, TRBV5-1 and TRBV20-1 among 4 or 5 TRBV segments more frequent than in controls.

Material for sequencing was blood. All receptors derive from a girl aged 2-17 years with multiple sclerosis.

This clonotype was seen at least ten times. The chain links TRBV9 to TRBJ2-3; 11 bases are shared with TRBD2. The CDR3 contains 13 residues. Germline V gene lookup returns CDR1 SGDLS and CDR2 YYNGEE. J gave up 6 bases and V 3 bases, and 0 bases lay outside the gene matches. CDR3 residues: CASSGTSGDTQYF. The CDR3 DNA follows: TGTGCCAGCAGCGGGACTAGCGGGGATACGCAGTATTTT.

The J gene is TRBJ1-2, the V gene TRBV20-1; possible D gene TRBD1, 6 bases. This CDR3 spans 14 amino acids. CDR1 is DFQATT, CDR2 SNEGSKA, per germline (reference sequence). Trimming took off 1 base at V and 0 bases at J, with 9 bases between the two ends. The CDR3 is CSARVGTPNYGYTF. The DNA for the CDR3 is TGCAGTGCTAGAGTAGGGACACCTAACTATGGCTACACCTTC.

This chain links TRBV2 with TRBJ1-5; 7 bases line up with TRBD1. This CDR3 contains 14 residues. CDR1 and CDR2 from the germline V gene are SNHLY and FYNNEI. V shed 4 bases and J 5 bases; nucleotides not matched to a gene: 5. The CDR3: CASSAPQGDQPQHF. CDR3 DNA sequence: TGTGCCAGCAGTGCACCGCAGGGGGATCAGCCCCAGCATTTT.

The chain carries TRBV6-6 and TRBJ2-1; D is perhaps TRBD2 (7 bases). From germline, CDR1 is MNHNY and CDR2 SVGAGI (reference sequence). V was trimmed by 3 bases and J by 3 bases, leaving 15 bases between them. This CDR3 is 16 amino acids long. The CDR3: CASSYQGGGLYNEQFF. The CDR3, as DNA: TGTGCCAGCAGTTATCAAGGGGGGGGGCTCTACAATGAGCAGTTCTTC.

This clonotype was detected ten times or more. The V and J genes are TRBV29-1 and TRBJ2-5; 7 nucleotides line up with TRBD1. Germline trimming cut 5 bases from V and 4 bases from J; bases unmatched to any gene: 7. The CDR3 has 13 residues. The germline gives CDR1 SQVTM, CDR2 ANQGSEA. The CDR3 here is CSVKPDRRETQYF. The CDR3 nucleotides are TGCAGCGTTAAGCCGGACAGGCGAGAGACCCAGTACTTC.

The chain uses TRBV9 and TRBJ2-5; D perhaps matches TRBD1 (6 bases). The DNA end is a closer match to TRBJ2-7, so the J assignment may be wrong. The CDR3 totals 14 residues. The germline V gene encodes CDR1 SGDLS and CDR2 YYNGEE. The CDR3 coding sequence is TGTGCCAGCAGCGCAGAGTGGACAGACTACGAGCAGTACTTC. This codes for CASSAEWTDYEQYF.

This clonotype was detected a few times. The chain recombines TRBV6-1 with TRBJ2-1; 7 positions agree with TRBD2. Germline V gene sequence: CDR1 MNHNS, CDR2 SASEGT. CDR3 length equals 15 residues. The junction had 7 bases not matched to a gene; V was cut back by 5 bases and J by 3 bases. The CDR3 DNA follows: TGTGCCAGCAGTAAGGGGTGGGGGGGCTACAATGAGCAGTTCTTC. It translates to CASSKGWGGYNEQFF.

A few counts support this clonotype. The gene calls are TRBV7-2 and TRBJ2-5, with no clear D. The CDR3 is 12 residues long. CDR1 is SGHTA and CDR2 is FQGNSA in the germline V gene. V was cut by 2 bases and J by 4 bases, with 5 bases left in between. CDR3 protein: CASSLMRETQYF. CDR3 coding DNA: TGTGCCAGCAGCTTAATGCGAGAGACCCAGTACTTC.

V gene TRBV20-1 combines with J gene TRBJ1-1; maybe TRBD1 (6 bases). The V gene's germline CDR1 is DFQATT and CDR2 SNEGSKA (reference sequence). The CDR3 has 14 amino acids. V was clipped by 1 base and J by 1 base, with 10 bases between them. The CDR3 loop reads CSARVAGANTEAFF. CDR3 DNA: TGCAGTGCTAGAGTAGCAGGGGCGAACACTGAAGCTTTCTTT.

This clonotype was picked up a small number of times. The chain recombines TRBV11-2 with TRBJ2-2, with D unclear. The CDR3 spans 14 residues. Germline values: CDR1 SGHAT, CDR2 FQNNGV. Trimming stripped 1 base from V and 1 base from J, with 4 bases between. This CDR3 reads CASSLVLNTGELFF. The CDR3 coding sequence is TGTGCCAGCAGCTTAGTCCTGAACACCGGGGAGCTGTTTTTT.

This clonotype was detected only a few times. J is TRBJ2-1 and V is TRBV12-5; no clear D gene. This CDR3 comprises 14 residues. Trimming shortened V by 2 bases and J by 5 bases, and 10 bases separated the two germline ends. Germline V gene data show CDR1 as LGHNT and CDR2 as FRNRAP. CDR3 DNA: TGTGCTAGTGGTTTGTCATTAACAAACAATGAGCAGTTCTTC. This codes for CASGLSLTNNEQFF.

The genes are TRBV12-3 or TRBV12-4 and TRBJ1-5, with 9 bases identical to TRBD1. V lost 6 bases and J lost 4; bases outside the gene matches: 10. This CDR3 spans 16 amino acids. The CDR3 sequence is CASSPSMTGGNQPQHF. Here the CDR3 DNA reads TGTGCCAGCAGCCCCAGCATGACAGGGGGAAATCAGCCCCAGCATTTT.

The chain combines TRBV7-2 with TRBJ2-7; 11 bases align to TRBD2. This CDR3 contains 15 residues. The V gene's germline CDR1 is SGHTA and CDR2 FQGNSA. Trimming took 6 bases from V and 0 from J; bases not matched to a gene: 4. CDR3 sequence reads: CASSLTSGSSYEQYF. CDR3 coding DNA: TGTGCCAGCAGTCTCACTAGCGGGAGCTCCTACGAGCAGTACTTC. The complete variable domain, with remaining parts taken from reference TRBV7-2 and TRBJ2-7, reads GAGVSQSPSNKVTEKGKDVELRCDPISGHTALYWYRQSLGQGLEFLIYFQGNSAPDKSGLPSDRFSAERTGGSVSTLTIQRTQQEDSAVYLCASSLTSGSSYEQYFGPGTRLTVT.

J is TRBJ2-3 and V is TRBV5-1; the match to TRBD2 covers 8 bases. V shed 3 bases, J shed 4 bases, and the junction held 7 bases outside the gene matches. CDR3 size: 15 residues. Germline V gene sequence: CDR1 SGHRS, CDR2 YFSETQ. CDR3 protein: CASSWAGGSADTQYF. The CDR3, as DNA: TGCGCCAGCAGCTGGGCGGGGGGAAGTGCAGATACGCAGTATTTT.

V and J are TRBV20-1 and TRBJ2-3; D unclear. Germline loops: CDR1 DFQATT, CDR2 SNEGSKA (reference sequence). Trimming removed 4 bases at V and 0 bases at J, with 11 bases between. The CDR3 sequence is 14 residues long. The CDR3 region is CSAKALYSTDTQYF. The CDR3 DNA is TGCAGTGCTAAGGCCCTTTACAGCACAGATACGCAGTATTTT.

This clonotype was found a few times. This sequence joins TRBV6-6 and TRBJ1-1; D is perhaps TRBD1 (6 bases). V lost 7 bases and J 0 bases, leaving 9 bases between the germline ends. Germline values: CDR1 MNHNY, CDR2 SVGAGI (reference sequence). The CDR3 has 13 residues. This CDR3 reads CASIEGVNTEAFF. The CDR3, as DNA: TGTGCCAGCATAGAGGGGGTGAACACTGAAGCTTTCTTT.

The V call is TRBV6-5, the J call TRBJ2-7, with 7 bases lining up with TRBD1. Trimming removed 6 bases from V and 5 bases from J; junction bases left unmatched: 10. The CDR3 loop spans 14 amino acids. Germline-derived CDR1 and CDR2 are MNHEY and SVGAGI. CDR3 nucleotide sequence: TGTGCCAGCAGCCCCAACAGGGGTCTCGACGAGCAGTACTTC. It encodes CASSPNRGLDEQYF.

This clonotype was recorded a few times. The CDR3 nucleotides are TGTGCCAGCAGACGCCCAGGCAGGGATGATTTGGGGGGGTACGAGCAGTACTTC. Its protein is CASRRPGRDDLGGYEQYF. This chain uses TRBV27 with TRBJ2-7; 7 bases align to TRBD2. V gave up 6 bases and J gave up 4 bases; unmatched junction bases: 21. CDR1 is MNHEY and CDR2 is SMNVEV in the germline V gene (reference sequence). CDR3 length equals 18 residues.

In DNA form, the CDR3 reads TGTGCCAGCAGCCCCCGGCTGAGCACAGATACGCAGTATTTT. Translation: CASSPRLSTDTQYF. The rearrangement uses TRBV6-5 and TRBJ2-3, with D uncertain. The CDR3 contains 14 residues. Germline CDR1 MNHEY, CDR2 SVGAGI. Trimming left V 6 bases short and J 0 bases short, with 10 bases between.

The chain employs TRBV7-2 and TRBJ2-4; a possible D gene is TRBD2 (6 bases). The germline V gene encodes CDR1 SGHTA and CDR2 FQGNSA. The V and J ends lost 2 bases and 0 bases respectively, with 11 bases between them. This CDR3 contains 16 residues. This CDR3 reads CASSLSGGAAKNIQYF. CDR3 DNA sequence: TGTGCCAGCAGCTTATCTGGAGGGGCAGCCAAAAACATTCAGTACTTC. The whole variable domain, filled in from reference TRBV7-2 and TRBJ2-4, reads GAGVSQSPSNKVTEKGKDVELRCDPISGHTALYWYRQSLGQGLEFLIYFQGNSAPDKSGLPSDRFSAERTGGSVSTLTIQRTQQEDSAVYLCASSLSGGAAKNIQYFGAGTRLSVL.

In the case of this clonotype: One end of the junction does not line up with germline, which may come from a read error. The V and J genes are TRBV6-1 and TRBJ2-7; maybe TRBD1 (5 bases). The CDR3 totals 15 residues. The V gene's germline CDR1 is MNHNS and CDR2 SASEGT. The CDR3 nucleotides are TGTGCCAGCAGTGAAGTGACAGTACCGACCTATGAGCAGTACTTC. This sequence encodes CASSEVTVPTYEQYF.

This clonotype occurred a few times. The J gene is TRBJ1-4, the V gene TRBV12-3 or TRBV12-4; D might be TRBD1 (5 bases). The CDR3 totals 13 residues. Trimming stripped 3 bases from V and 8 bases from J, with 10 bases between. The CDR3 protein is CASSLAEGEKLFF. CDR3 nucleotide sequence: TGTGCCAGCAGTTTGGCGGAGGGGGAAAAACTGTTTTTT.

J is TRBJ2-7 and V is TRBV6-5; TRBD1 might be the D (6 bases). Trimming left V 11 bases short and J 3 bases short, with 14 bases between. Germline CDR1 and CDR2: MNHEY and SVGAGI. The CDR3 spans 12 residues. The DNA of the CDR3 is TGTGCCGTACAGGGAAAGGTCTACGAGCAGTACTTC. Amino acids: CAVQGKVYEQYF.

This clonotype was recorded a few times. CDR3 in DNA: TGCAGCGTTGAAAGGGGTAGCACAGATACGCAGTATTTT. It yields the protein CSVERGSTDTQYF. V and J are TRBV29-1 and TRBJ2-3; TRBD1 might be the D (5 bases). The CDR3 consists of 13 residues. Germline values: CDR1 SQVTM, CDR2 ANQGSEA. V lost 2 bases and J 0 bases, leaving 6 bases between the germline ends.

This clonotype was counted a few times. The CDR3: CASSPLGLAGALGTQYF. In DNA, the CDR3 is TGTGCCAGCAGCCCCCTAGGACTAGCGGGGGCCCTCGGGACCCAGTACTTC. J is TRBJ2-5 and V is TRBV3-1; 13 positions agree with TRBD2. Looked up from germline, CDR1 is LGHDT and CDR2 is YNNKEL (reference sequence). V lost 4 bases to trimming and J lost 7 bases; unmatched junction nucleotides: 12. This CDR3 is 17 amino acids long.

Concerning this clonotype: At one end the junction does not follow the germline gene, possibly because of a read error. The chain joins TRBV5-1 to TRBJ1-4, with 9 bases fitting TRBD1. CDR1 SGHRS and CDR2 YFSETQ come from the germline V gene. The CDR3 is 14 amino acids. In DNA form, the CDR3 reads TGCGTCAGCAGATGGGACAGGGACGGAGAAAAACTGTTTTTT. Protein product: CVSRWDRDGEKLFF.

This clonotype has a handful of counts. The chain is built from TRBV6-5 and TRBJ1-5; D is unresolved. This CDR3 comprises 15 residues. Germline V gene data show CDR1 as MNHEY and CDR2 as SVGAGI. Deletions cut 2 bases from V and 4 bases from J, with 12 bases between. CDR3 DNA: TGTGCCAGCAGTTACGTTGCGGGTCGTAATCAGCCCCAGCATTTT. Translated: CASSYVAGRNQPQHF.